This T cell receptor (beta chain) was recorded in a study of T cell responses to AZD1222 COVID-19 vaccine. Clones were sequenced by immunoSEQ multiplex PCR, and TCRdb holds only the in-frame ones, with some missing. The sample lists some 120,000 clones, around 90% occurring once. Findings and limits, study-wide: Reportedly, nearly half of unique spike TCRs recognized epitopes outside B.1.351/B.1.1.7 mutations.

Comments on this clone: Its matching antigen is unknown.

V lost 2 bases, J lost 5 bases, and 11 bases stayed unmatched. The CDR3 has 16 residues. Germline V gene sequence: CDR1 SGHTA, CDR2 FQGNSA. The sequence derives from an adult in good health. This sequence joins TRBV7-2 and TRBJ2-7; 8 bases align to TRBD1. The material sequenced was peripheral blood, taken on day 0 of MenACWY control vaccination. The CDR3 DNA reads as TGTGCCAGCAGCTTATGGCCCAGGGGGCGGTTCCACGAGCAGTACTTC. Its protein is CASSLWPRGRFHEQYF.